This is a list of T cell receptor beta chains from one sample in a study of blood T cell repertoires in COVID-19. Data came from immunoSEQ multiplex PCR; TCRdb stores just in-frame clones and leaves some out. The profile shows tens of thousands of clones, 82% of them singletons. The sequenced sample was peripheral blood. These receptors originate from a woman between 55 and 75 years old with acute or convalescent COVID-19. Both conserved end residues are part of each CDR3. The D gene is left open where the match is weak. Not every row has a clone size; where given, it reads once, few, many or a size class.

clone size	J gene	V gene	D gene	CDR3 DNA	CDR3 protein
NA	TRBJ1-2	TRBV3-1/TRBV3-2	NA	TGTGCCAGCAGCCAAAGCTCGGGTGCGGGCTATGGCTACACCTTC	CASSQSSGAGYGYTF
NA	TRBJ1-1	TRBV5-4	TRBD1	TGTGCCAGCAGCCGCCCGACAGGGGGATGGACTGAAGCTTTCTTT	CASSRPTGGWTEAFF
NA	TRBJ1-1	TRBV18	NA	TGTGCCAGCTCACGAAAGGGCCGGGAGAGCACTGAAGCTTTCTTT	CASSRKGRESTEAFF
NA	TRBJ2-1	TRBV18	NA	TGTGCCAGCTCACCACTGCCACACCCCTCCTACAATGAGCAGTTCTTC	CASSPLPHPSYNEQFF
NA	TRBJ1-4	TRBV21-1	NA	TGTGCCAGCAGCAAGGGACAGGAGGGCTCACTGTTTTTT	CASSKGQEGSLFF
NA	TRBJ1-6	TRBV27	TRBD1	TGTGCCAGCAGTTCGGACAGGGGCCCCTATAATTCACCCCTCCACTTT	CASSSDRGPYNSPLHF
NA	TRBJ2-2	TRBV7-2	NA	TGTGCCAGCAGGGGACACCCGAACACCGGGGAGCTGTTTTTT	CASRGHPNTGELFF
NA	TRBJ2-7	TRBV11-2	NA	TGTGCCAGCAGCAAGACGACAGGTCCGAGCTCCTACGAGCAGTACTTC	CASSKTTGPSSYEQYF
once	TRBJ2-1	TRBV19	TRBD1	TGTGCCAGTAGTATTGGACAGGGGCAATACAATGAGCAGTTCTTC	CASSIGQGQYNEQFF
NA	TRBJ1-6	TRBV10-3	NA	TGTGCCATCAAGTCAGGATCTAATTCACCCCTCCACTTT	CAIKSGSNSPLHF
NA	TRBJ1-2	TRBV12-3/TRBV12-4	TRBD1	TGTGCCAGCAGTGGACAGGGGCACGGCTACACCTTC	CASSGQGHGYTF
few	TRBJ1-1	TRBV30	NA	TGTGCCTGGGACAGGATGAACACTGAAGCTTTCTTT	CAWDRMNTEAFF
NA	TRBJ2-1	TRBV5-1	NA	TGCGCCAGCAGCTTGGGGCCTAGTACCTACAATGAGCAGTTCTTC	CASSLGPSTYNEQFF
NA	TRBJ2-4	TRBV24-1	NA	TGTGCCACCAGTGATTCGGACGCCCCGGGGGCCAAAAACATTCAGTACTTC	CATSDSDAPGAKNIQYF
NA	TRBJ2-3	TRBV6-5	NA	TGTGCCAGCAGTTACTCGAAACTCGCTTTAAGTAATACGCAGTATTTT	CASSYSKLALSNTQYF
NA	TRBJ2-6	TRBV7-3	NA	TGTGCCAGCAGCTTCGACATTTCTGGGGCCAACGTCCTGACTTTC	CASSFDISGANVLTF
few	TRBJ1-2	TRBV19	TRBD1	TGTGCCAGTACCACACTTTCGGACAGGTTTTATGGCTACACCTTC	CASTTLSDRFYGYTF
NA	TRBJ2-1	TRBV14	TRBD2	TGTGCCAGCAGCGAAACGGGACTAGCGGCCCCCGAGCAGTTCTTC	CASSETGLAAPEQFF
NA	TRBJ1-4	TRBV9	NA	TGTGCCAGCAGCGGCAGGGGAGAAAAACTGTTTTTT	CASSGRGEKLFF
once	TRBJ1-1	TRBV6-5	NA	TGTGCCAGCAAGAGGCTGGGGGGTGGTGAAGCTTTCTTT	CASKRLGGGEAFF
NA	TRBJ1-2	TRBV7-9	NA	TGTGCCAGCAGGGGAGGGGACTATGGCTACACCTTC	CASRGGDYGYTF
few	TRBJ1-2	TRBV18	NA	TGTGCCAGCTCACCAGGGGGGGCCTATGGCTACACCTTC	CASSPGGAYGYTF
few	TRBJ2-6	TRBV6-5	NA	TGTGCCAGCAAGAAGAGATCTGGGGCCAACGTCCTGACTTTC	CASKKRSGANVLTF
NA	TRBJ1-1	TRBV9	NA	TGTGCCAGCAGCGTAGAACCGGGGGGGAACACTGAAGCTTTCTTT	CASSVEPGGNTEAFF
few	TRBJ1-1	TRBV29-1	TRBD1	TGCAGCGTTGGGGGGCAGGACAGGGGTTTCACTGAAGCTTTCTTT	CSVGGQDRGFTEAFF
NA	TRBJ1-2	TRBV18	NA	TGTGCCAGCTCACCACCGGGAGTCGCTAACTATGGCTACACCTTC	CASSPPGVANYGYTF
once	TRBJ1-1	TRBV18	NA	TGTGCCAGCTCACCGGGCAGGGGCACTGAAGCTTTCTTT	CASSPGRGTEAFF
NA	TRBJ1-1	TRBV10-3	NA	TGTGCCGCGACAGACATCCTGAACACTGAAGCTTTCTTT	CAATDILNTEAFF
once	TRBJ2-5	TRBV4-1	NA	TGCGCCAGCAGTAAACAGGATAGATATGAGACCCAGTACTTC	CASSKQDRYETQYF
NA	TRBJ2-2	TRBV6-1	NA	TGTGCCAGCAGTGAATCGACAGGCTACACCGGGGAGCTGTTTTTT	CASSESTGYTGELFF
once	TRBJ1-1	TRBV14	TRBD1	TGTGCCACCGACCGCTGGGGACAGGGGGCCGGGAACACTGAAGCTTTCTTT	CATDRWGQGAGNTEAFF
NA	TRBJ1-5	TRBV6-2/TRBV6-3	NA	TGTGCCAGCAGTTACCTCGGTCAGCCCCAGCATTTT	CASSYLGQPQHF
NA	TRBJ2-3	TRBV24-1	TRBD2	TGTGCCACCAGTGATTCTACTAGCGGGGGTGATACGCAGTATTTT	CATSDSTSGGDTQYF
NA	TRBJ1-4	TRBV25-1	TRBD1	TGTGCCAGCAGCCTTCGGGGACAGGGAGAAAAACTGTTTTTT	CASSLRGQGEKLFF
NA	TRBJ1-6	TRBV10-2	NA	TGCGCCAGCAGTGAGGCCGGGTCCAATTCACCCCTCCACTTT	CASSEAGSNSPLHF
NA	TRBJ2-3	TRBV11-2	TRBD2	TGTGCCAGCAGCTTAGCGGCTAGCGGGGTAGATACGCAGTATTTT	CASSLAASGVDTQYF
NA	TRBJ2-1	TRBV19	TRBD2	TGTGCCAGTAGAAGGGGCGGGGCGGGAGGAGAGCAGTTCTTC	CASRRGGAGGEQFF
few	TRBJ2-1	TRBV6-1	TRBD1	TGTGCCAGCAGTGAAGACGGGGCAGGGGGAAATGAGCAGTTCTTC	CASSEDGAGGNEQFF
NA	TRBJ1-1	TRBV7-2	NA	TGTGCCAGCAGCTTGCCAGCGACGAGTGAAGCTTTCTTT	CASSLPATSEAFF
NA	TRBJ2-2	TRBV6-2/TRBV6-3	NA	TGTGCCAGCAGTTACTCGAGATGGGCAGCGAACACCGGGGAGCTGTTTTTT	CASSYSRWAANTGELFF
few	TRBJ2-3	TRBV14	TRBD1	TGTGCCAGCAGCCAAGGGAAGGGGGCTCGCACAGATACGCAGTATTTT	CASSQGKGARTDTQYF
NA	TRBJ1-1	TRBV19	NA	TGTGCCAGCCAGGATGTGCTGAACACTGAAGCTTTCTTT	CASQDVLNTEAFF
NA	TRBJ2-4	TRBV5-6	NA	TGTGCCAGCAGCTTGACCGGAGGGACCCGTGGAGCCAAAAACATTCAGTACTTC	CASSLTGGTRGAKNIQYF
few	TRBJ1-1	TRBV24-1	NA	TGTGCCACCAGTGATGCAAGGGAGGGGGAGACTGAAGCTTTCTTT	CATSDAREGETEAFF
NA	TRBJ2-3	TRBV9	TRBD2	TGTGCCAGCAGCCCGGGGGGTCCAGATACGCAGTATTTT	CASSPGGPDTQYF
NA	TRBJ1-1	TRBV30	NA	TGTGCCTGGAGTGCCTCCGTCTCTGAAGCTTTCTTT	CAWSASVSEAFF
once	TRBJ2-3	TRBV19	NA	TGTGCCACCCGAAGGGGGGGCAACACAGATACGCAGTATTTT	CATRRGGNTDTQYF
NA	TRBJ2-7	TRBV14	NA	TGTGCCAGCAGCCGTGGGGCCGTTTGGGAGCAGTACTTC	CASSRGAVWEQYF